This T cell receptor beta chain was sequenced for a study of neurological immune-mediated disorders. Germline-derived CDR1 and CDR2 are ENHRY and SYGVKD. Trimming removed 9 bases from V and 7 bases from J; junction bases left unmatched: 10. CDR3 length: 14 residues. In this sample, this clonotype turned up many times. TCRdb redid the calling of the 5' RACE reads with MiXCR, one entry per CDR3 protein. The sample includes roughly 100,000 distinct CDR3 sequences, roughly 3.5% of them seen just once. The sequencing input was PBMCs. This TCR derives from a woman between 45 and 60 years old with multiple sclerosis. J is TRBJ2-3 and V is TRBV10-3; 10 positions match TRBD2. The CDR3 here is CAMSLAGAVHTQYF. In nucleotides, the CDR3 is TGTGCCATGAGCCTAGCGGGGGCTGTACATACGCAGTATTTT.